This T cell receptor (beta chain) appears in the sequencing data of a study of cytomegalovirus exposure and HLA in healthy donors. Broader study findings: Investigators reported about 160 TCR beta chains as tied to cytomegalovirus.

Libraries were prepared by immunoSEQ multiplex PCR; TCRdb keeps only in-frame clonotypes and omits some of them. The sample has 50,000 to 65,000 clones; 90% to 96% are singletons. Concerning this clone itself: Its matching antigen is unknown.

The sequenced material came from PBMCs. This TCR was recovered from a woman younger than 35 in good health and CMV-seronegative.

DNA for the CDR3: TGTGCCAGCAGGAGGACAGGGGGGTGGACCCAGTACTTC. Protein: CASRRTGGWTQYF. The V and J genes are TRBV28 and TRBJ2-5; 10 positions match TRBD1. The CDR3 has 13 amino acids. CDR1 MDHEN and CDR2 SYDVKM come from the germline V gene. With V trimmed by 6 bases and J by 7 bases, 5 bases remained unmatched.